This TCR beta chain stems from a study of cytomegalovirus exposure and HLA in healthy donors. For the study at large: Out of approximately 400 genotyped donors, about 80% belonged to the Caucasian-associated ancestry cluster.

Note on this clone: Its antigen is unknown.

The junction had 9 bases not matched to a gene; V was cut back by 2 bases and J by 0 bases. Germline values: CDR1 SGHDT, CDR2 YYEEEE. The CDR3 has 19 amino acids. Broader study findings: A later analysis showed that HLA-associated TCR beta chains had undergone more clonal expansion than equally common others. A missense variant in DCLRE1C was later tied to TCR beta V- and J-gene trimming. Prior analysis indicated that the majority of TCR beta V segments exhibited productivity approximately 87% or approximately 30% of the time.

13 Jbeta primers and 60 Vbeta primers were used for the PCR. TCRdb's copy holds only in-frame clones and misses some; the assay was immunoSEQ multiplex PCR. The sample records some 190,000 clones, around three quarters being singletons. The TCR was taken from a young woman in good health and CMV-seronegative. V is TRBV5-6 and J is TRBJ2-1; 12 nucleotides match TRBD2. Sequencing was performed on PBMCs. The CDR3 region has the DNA TGTGCCAGCAGCTTAGTGACCGGACTAGCGGGGCCCTCCTACAATGAGCAGTTCTTC. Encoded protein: CASSLVTGLAGPSYNEQFF.